The rows below give T cell receptor beta chains drawn from one sample of a study of cytomegalovirus exposure and HLA in healthy donors. The method was immunoSEQ multiplex PCR; TCRdb's version includes in-frame clones alone and lacks a portion of them. The sample lists 18,000 or so clones, 70% to 80% seen once, with 3.5% to 4.5% in the top ten. The sample was PBMCs. These receptors all stem from a man between 18 and 29 years old in good health and CMV-seronegative. CDR3s include the opening cysteine and the closing phenylalanine or tryptophan. The order of the fields is clone size, J gene, D gene, V gene, CDR3 protein. A D gene is named only where the DNA matches it firmly. Clone size appears in some rows only: once, few, many, or a class for an expanded clone.

>few|TRBJ1-3|TRBD1|TRBV18
CASSPSQGAGNTIYF
>.|TRBJ1-2|.|TRBV6-5
CASSPDWAIYGYTF
>.|TRBJ2-1|TRBD2|TRBV29-1
CSVGAGREEQFF
>once|TRBJ1-1|TRBD1|TRBV29-1
CSVDSGQGARTEAFF
>.|TRBJ1-6|.|TRBV9
CASGPNSPLHF
>once|TRBJ1-5|TRBD1|TRBV5-6
CASSRTGGEQPQHF
>.|TRBJ1-2|.|TRBV30
CAWDQANYGYTF
>few|TRBJ1-5|.|TRBV6-5
CASTTSRDSNQPQHF
>.|TRBJ2-1|.|TRBV5-1
CASSLELTDTYNEQFF
>.|TRBJ2-1|.|TRBV30
CAWSAGRSYNEQFF
>.|TRBJ1-5|.|TRBV2
CASKETVISNQPQHF
>.|TRBJ1-6|.|TRBV9
CASSSSAGKNSPLHF
>.|TRBJ2-1|TRBD2|TRBV5-1
CASSFTSGNNEQFF
>.|TRBJ1-2|.|TRBV4-1
CASSHHRIPNYGYTF
>.|TRBJ1-1|.|TRBV30
CAWSVPGNPEAFF
>.|TRBJ2-3|TRBD1|TRBV25-1
CASSDRTGLTDTQYF
>.|TRBJ2-5|TRBD2|TRBV30
CAWSVAGVQETQYF
>few|TRBJ1-4|TRBD1|TRBV28
CASSTGQGWSRKLFF
>.|TRBJ1-2|.|TRBV5-1
CASSPVGGYGYTF
>.|TRBJ1-1|.|TRBV7-6
CASSLDVGGTEAFF
>once|TRBJ1-2|TRBD1|TRBV6-1
CASAPWDRGYGYTF
>once|TRBJ2-7|TRBD2|TRBV30
CAWRGGRARYEQYF
>.|TRBJ1-6|.|TRBV6-5
CASSYSNPRNSPLHF
>.|TRBJ1-1|TRBD1|TRBV7-2
CASSLVPGQGARAEAFF
>.|TRBJ2-7|.|TRBV25-1
CASRSRVTYEQYF
>.|TRBJ2-7|TRBD1|TRBV6-5
CASSSGQGPTSYEQYF
>.|TRBJ2-1|TRBD2|TRBV2
CASSLLAGGSNEQFF